Only a few counts were recorded for the clone carrying this T cell receptor (beta chain). Its antigen remains unidentified. TCR beta CDR3 region amplification was performed from RNA transcripts. TCR CDR3 regions were first amplified by RT-PCR with HTBI primers. One entry per CDR3 protein, called by TCRdb with MiXCR from the multiplex PCR reads. The sample holds 550,000 to 800,000 distinct CDR3 sequences, less than 20% seen once. Germline CDR1 reads GTSNPN; CDR2 reads SVGIG (reference sequence). V gave up 4 bases and J gave up 2 bases; unmatched junction bases: 2. The CDR3 has 14 residues. The sample comes from a study of T cells in Graves' hyperthyroidism and ophthalmopathy. Patients counted as stable if ophthalmopathy did not develop within 18 months. Patients were excluded because of uncontrolled infection, other autoimmune disease, pregnancy or lactation. Study outcomes and limitations: Researchers found most expanded thyroid clonotypes above 0.001 in blood as well. Before onset, by a median of around six months, the model predicted ophthalmopathy.

This TCR came from a man younger than 30 with Graves' hyperthyroidism. This chain links TRBV30 with TRBJ2-7, with 13 bases matching TRBD2. The sample consisted of blood. The DNA for the CDR3 is TGTGCCTGGATTGGACTAGCGGGGGCCTACGAGCAGTACTTC. It specifies CAWIGLAGAYEQYF.